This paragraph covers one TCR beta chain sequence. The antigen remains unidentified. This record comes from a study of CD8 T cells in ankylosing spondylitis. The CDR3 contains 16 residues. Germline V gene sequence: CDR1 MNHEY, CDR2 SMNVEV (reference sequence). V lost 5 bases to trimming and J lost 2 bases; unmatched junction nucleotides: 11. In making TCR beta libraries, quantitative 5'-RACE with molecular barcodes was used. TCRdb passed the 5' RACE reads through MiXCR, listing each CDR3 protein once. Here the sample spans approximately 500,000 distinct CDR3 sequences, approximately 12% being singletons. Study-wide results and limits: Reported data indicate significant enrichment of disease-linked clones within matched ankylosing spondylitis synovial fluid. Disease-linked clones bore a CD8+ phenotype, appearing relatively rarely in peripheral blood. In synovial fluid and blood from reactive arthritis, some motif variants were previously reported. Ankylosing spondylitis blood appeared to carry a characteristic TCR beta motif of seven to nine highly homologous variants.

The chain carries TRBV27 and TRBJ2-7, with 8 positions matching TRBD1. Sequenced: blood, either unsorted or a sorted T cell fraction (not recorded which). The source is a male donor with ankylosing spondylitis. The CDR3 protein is CASSAASGQVAYEQYF. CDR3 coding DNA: TGTGCCAGCAGTGCGGCCTCGGGACAGGTGGCCTACGAGCAGTACTTC.